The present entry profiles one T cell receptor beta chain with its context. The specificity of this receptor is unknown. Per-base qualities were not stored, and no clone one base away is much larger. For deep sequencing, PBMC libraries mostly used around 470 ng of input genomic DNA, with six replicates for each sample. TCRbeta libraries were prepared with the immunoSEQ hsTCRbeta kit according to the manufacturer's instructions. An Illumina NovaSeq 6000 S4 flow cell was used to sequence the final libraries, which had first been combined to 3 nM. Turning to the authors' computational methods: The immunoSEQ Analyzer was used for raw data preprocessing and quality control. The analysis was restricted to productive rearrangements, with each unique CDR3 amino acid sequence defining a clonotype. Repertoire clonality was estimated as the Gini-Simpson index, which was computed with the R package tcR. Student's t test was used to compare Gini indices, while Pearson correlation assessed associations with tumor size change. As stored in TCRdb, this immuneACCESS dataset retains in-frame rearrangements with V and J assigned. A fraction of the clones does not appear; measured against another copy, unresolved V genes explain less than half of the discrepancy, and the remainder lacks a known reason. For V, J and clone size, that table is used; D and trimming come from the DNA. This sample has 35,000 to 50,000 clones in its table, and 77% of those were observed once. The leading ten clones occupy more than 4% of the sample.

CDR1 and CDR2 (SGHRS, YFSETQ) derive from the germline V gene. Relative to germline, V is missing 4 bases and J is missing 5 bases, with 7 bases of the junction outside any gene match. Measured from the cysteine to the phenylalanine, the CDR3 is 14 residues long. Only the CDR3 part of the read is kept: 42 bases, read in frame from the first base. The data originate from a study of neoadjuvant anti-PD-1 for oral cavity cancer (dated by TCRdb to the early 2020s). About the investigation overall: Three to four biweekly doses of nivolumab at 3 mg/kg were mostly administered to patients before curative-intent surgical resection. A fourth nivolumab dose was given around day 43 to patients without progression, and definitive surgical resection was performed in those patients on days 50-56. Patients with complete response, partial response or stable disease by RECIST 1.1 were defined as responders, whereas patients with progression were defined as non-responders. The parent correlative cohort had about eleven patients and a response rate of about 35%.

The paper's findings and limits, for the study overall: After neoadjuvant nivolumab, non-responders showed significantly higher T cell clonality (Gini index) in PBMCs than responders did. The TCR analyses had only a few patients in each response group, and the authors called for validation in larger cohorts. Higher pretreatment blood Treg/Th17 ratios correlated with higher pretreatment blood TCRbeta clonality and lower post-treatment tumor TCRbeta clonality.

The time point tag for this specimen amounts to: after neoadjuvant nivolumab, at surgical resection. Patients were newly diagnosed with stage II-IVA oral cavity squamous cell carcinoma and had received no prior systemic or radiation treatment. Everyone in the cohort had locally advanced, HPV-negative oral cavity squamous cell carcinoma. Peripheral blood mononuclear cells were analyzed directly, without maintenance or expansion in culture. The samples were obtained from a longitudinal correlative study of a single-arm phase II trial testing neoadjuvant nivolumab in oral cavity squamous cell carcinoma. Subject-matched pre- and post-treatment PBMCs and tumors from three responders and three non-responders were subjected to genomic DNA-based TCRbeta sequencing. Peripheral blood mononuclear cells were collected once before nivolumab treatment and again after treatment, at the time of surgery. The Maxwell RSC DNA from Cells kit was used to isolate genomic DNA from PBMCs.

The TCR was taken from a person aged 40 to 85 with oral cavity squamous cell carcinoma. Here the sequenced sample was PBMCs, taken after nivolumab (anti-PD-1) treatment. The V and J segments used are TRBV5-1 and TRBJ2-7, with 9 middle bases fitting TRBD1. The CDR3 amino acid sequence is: CASSLRDRANEQYF. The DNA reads TGCGCCAGCAGCCTCCGGGACAGGGCCAACGAGCAGTACTTC. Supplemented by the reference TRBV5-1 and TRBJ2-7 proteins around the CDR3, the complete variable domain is KAGVTQTPRYLIKTRGQQVTLSCSPISGHRSVSWYQQTPGQGLQFLFEYFSETQRNKGNFPGRFSGRQFSNSRSEMNVSTLELGDSALYLCASSLRDRANEQYFGPGTRLTVT.